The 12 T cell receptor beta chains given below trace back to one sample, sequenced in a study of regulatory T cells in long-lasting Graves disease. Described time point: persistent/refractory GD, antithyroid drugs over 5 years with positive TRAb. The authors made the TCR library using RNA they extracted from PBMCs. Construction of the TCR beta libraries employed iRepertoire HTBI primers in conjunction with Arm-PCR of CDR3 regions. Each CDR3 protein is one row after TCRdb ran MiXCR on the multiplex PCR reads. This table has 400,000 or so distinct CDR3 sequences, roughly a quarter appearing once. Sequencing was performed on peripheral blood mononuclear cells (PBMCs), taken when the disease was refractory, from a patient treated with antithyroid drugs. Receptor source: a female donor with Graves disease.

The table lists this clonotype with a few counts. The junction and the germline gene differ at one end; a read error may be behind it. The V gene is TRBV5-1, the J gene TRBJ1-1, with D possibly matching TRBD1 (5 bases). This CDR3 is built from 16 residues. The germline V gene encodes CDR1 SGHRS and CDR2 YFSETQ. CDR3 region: CASSGRQFPMNTEAFF. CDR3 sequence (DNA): TGTGCCAGCAGCGGAAGACAGTTCCCCATGAACACTGAAGCTTTCTTT.

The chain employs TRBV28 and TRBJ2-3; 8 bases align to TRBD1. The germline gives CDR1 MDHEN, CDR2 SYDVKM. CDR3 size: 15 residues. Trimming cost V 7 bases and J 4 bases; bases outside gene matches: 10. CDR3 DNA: TGTGCCAGCATTCCATCCCAGGGGGCCCCAGATACGCAGTATTTT. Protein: CASIPSQGAPDTQYF. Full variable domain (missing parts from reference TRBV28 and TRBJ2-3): DVKVTQSSRYLVKRTGEKVFLECVQDMDHENMFWYRQDPGLGLRLIYFSYDVKMKEKGDIPEGYSVSREKKERFSLILESASTNQTSMYLCASIPSQGAPDTQYFGPGTRLTVL.

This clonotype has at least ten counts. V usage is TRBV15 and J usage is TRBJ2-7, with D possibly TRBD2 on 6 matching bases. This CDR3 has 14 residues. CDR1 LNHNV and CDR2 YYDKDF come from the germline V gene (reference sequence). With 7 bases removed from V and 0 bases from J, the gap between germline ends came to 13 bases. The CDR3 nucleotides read TGTGCCACCAAAAGGGCCGGGAGCTCCTACGAGCAGTACTTC. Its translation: CATKRAGSSYEQYF.

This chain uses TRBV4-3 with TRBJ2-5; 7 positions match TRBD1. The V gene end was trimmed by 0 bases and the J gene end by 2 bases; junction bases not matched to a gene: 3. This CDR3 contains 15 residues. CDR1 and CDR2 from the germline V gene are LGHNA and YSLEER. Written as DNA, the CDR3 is TGCGCCAGCAGCCAAGATGACAGGGCGCAAGAGACCCAGTACTTC. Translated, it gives CASSQDDRAQETQYF.

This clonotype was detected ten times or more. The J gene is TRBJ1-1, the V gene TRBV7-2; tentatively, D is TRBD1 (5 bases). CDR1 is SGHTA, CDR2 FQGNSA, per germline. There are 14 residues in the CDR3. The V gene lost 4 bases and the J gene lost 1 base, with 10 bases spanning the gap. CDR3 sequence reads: CASSYRQGNTEAFF. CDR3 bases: TGTGCCAGCAGCTATCGTCAGGGGAACACTGAAGCTTTCTTT.

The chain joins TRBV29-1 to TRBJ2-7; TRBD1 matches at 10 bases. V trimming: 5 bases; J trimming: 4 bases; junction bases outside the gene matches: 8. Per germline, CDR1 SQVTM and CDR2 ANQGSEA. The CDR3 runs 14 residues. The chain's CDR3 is CSVQNRDRGYEQYF. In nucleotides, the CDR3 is TGCAGCGTTCAAAACCGGGACAGGGGTTACGAGCAGTACTTC.

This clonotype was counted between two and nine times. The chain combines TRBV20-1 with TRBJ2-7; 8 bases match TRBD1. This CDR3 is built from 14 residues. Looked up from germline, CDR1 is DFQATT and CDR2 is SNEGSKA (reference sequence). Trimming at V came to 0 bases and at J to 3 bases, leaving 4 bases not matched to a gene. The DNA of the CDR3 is TGCAGTGCTAGAGATTCCAGGGGGCTCTACGAGCAGTACTTC. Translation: CSARDSRGLYEQYF.

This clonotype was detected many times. The CDR3 coding sequence is TGTGCCAGCAGATCCGGGACAGGGGGCTACGAGCAGTACTTC. This encodes CASRSGTGGYEQYF. The chain uses TRBV7-2 and TRBJ2-7, with TRBD1 matching over 11 bases. The germline V gene has CDR1 SGHTA and CDR2 FQGNSA. After removal of 6 bases from V and 3 bases from J, the junction contained 4 bases not matched to a gene. The CDR3 covers 14 residues.

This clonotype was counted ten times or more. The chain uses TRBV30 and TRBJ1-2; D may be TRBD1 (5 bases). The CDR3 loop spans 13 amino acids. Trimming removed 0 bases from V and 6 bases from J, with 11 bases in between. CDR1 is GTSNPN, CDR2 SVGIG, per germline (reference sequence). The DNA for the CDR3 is TGTGCCTGGAGTGTTCAGGGCTCAAATGGCTACACCTTC. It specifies CAWSVQGSNGYTF.

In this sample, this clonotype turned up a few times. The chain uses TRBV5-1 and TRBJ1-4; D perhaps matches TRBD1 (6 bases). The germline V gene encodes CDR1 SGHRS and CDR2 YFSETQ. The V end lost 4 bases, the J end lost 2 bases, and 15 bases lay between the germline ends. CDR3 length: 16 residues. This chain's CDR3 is CASSLGGQGTNEKLFF. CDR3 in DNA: TGCGCCAGCAGCCTCGGGGGGCAGGGGACTAATGAAAAACTGTTTTTT.

This chain's CDR3 is CASTAAGAVSYEQYF. CDR3 sequence (DNA): TGTGCCAGCACCGCTGCGGGGGCGGTCTCCTACGAGCAGTACTTC. The rearrangement links TRBV5-6 to TRBJ2-7; possible D gene TRBD2, 7 bases. The CDR3 has 15 residues. The germline CDR1 and CDR2 sequences are SGHDT and YYEEEE. Trimming stripped 6 bases from V and 0 bases from J, with 16 bases between. Complete variable domain (other parts from reference TRBV5-6 and TRBJ2-7): DAGVTQSPTHLIKTRGQQVTLRCSPKSGHDTVSWYQQALGQGPQFIFQYYEEEERQRGNFPDRFSGHQFPNYSSELNVNALLLGDSALYLCASTAAGAVSYEQYFGPGTRLTVT.

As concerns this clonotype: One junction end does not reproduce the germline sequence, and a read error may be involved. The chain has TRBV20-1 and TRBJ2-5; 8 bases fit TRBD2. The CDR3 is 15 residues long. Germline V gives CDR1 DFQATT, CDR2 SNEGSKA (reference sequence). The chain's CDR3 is CGASFPSGPQETQYF. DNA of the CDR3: TGCGGTGCTAGCTTCCCTAGCGGGCCTCAAGAGACCCAGTACTTC.